This T cell receptor (beta chain) emerged from a study of T cells expressing NK-cell markers. CDR3 length: 14 amino acids. Germline V gives CDR1 MDHEN, CDR2 SYDVKM. With the 5' RACE reads reprocessed, TCRdb shows one record per CDR3 protein and no DNA. The sample's table shows about 390,000 distinct CDR3 sequences. Sequencing was carried out using blood T cells: a sorted CD56 or NKG2C T cell subset, CD4+ or CD8+ T cells, or bulk PBMC T cells (not recorded which). The rearrangement joins TRBV28 to TRBJ1-3; as DNA is missing, the TRBD1 call by TCRdb cannot be tested. The sequence came from a woman aged 45-59 years in good health. CDR3 in amino acids: CASSSTQGRNTIYF.